The rows below give T cell receptor beta chains drawn from one sample of a study of vaccination and CD4 T cells after COVID-19. TCRdb re-analysed the PCR reads in MiXCR, keeping a single row per CDR3 protein. The data show 9,500 to 15,000 distinct CDR3 sequences, with around 50% seen just once and roughly 30% held by the top ten. Their antigens remain unidentified. The sample comprised CD4+ T cells from blood, cultured in vitro. These TCRs come from a human donor who had recovered from COVID-19. Both conserved end residues are part of each CDR3. A D gene is named only where the DNA matches it firmly. Expanded clones get a size class; other rows say once, few or many, or leave the size out.

j_call clone_size v_call d_call cdr3_aa cdr3_nt
TRBJ1-2 NA TRBV19 NA CASSIGGAGDYYGYTF TGTGCCAGTAGTATAGGGGGGGCAGGGGATTACTATGGCTACACCTTC
TRBJ1-1 NA TRBV20-1 NA CSAFSLSGSNTEAFF TGCAGTGCTTTCAGCCTATCGGGATCGAACACTGAAGCTTTCTTT
TRBJ1-2 few TRBV24-1 NA CATSDLERDTRKDGYTF TGTGCCACCAGTGACCTCGAACGGGACACCCGAAAGGATGGCTACACCTTC
TRBJ1-1 NA TRBV19 NA CASSTGGRDGMNTEAFF TGTGCCAGTAGTACCGGGGGGCGTGATGGCATGAACACTGAAGCTTTCTTT
TRBJ2-3 few TRBV10-3 NA CAISKGGGPDTQYF TGTGCCATCAGTAAGGGGGGAGGCCCAGATACGCAGTATTTT
TRBJ1-6 NA TRBV5-6 TRBD1 CASSGTGGNWALHF TGTGCCAGTAGTGGGACAGGGGGGAATTGGGCCCTCCACTTT
TRBJ2-6 NA TRBV6-1 NA CASIPRPGLASGANVLTF TGTGCCAGCATTCCCCGCCCGGGACTGGCCTCCGGGGCCAACGTCCTGACTTTC
TRBJ2-2 NA TRBV5-1 NA CASRKVYGVQNRELFF TGCGCCAGCAGGAAAGTTTACGGGGTACAAAACCGGGAGCTGTTTTTT
TRBJ1-4 NA TRBV20-1 NA CSASLGGLDEKLFF TGCAGTGCCTCTTTGGGAGGGCTGGATGAAAAACTGTTTTTT
TRBJ2-7 NA TRBV3-1 NA CASSQADSLSYEQYF TGTGCCAGCAGCCAAGCCGACAGTCTCTCCTACGAGCAGTACTTC
TRBJ1-2 NA TRBV19 NA CASAPRGAGYTF TGTGCCAGCGCCCCGAGGGGAGCTGGCTACACCTTC
TRBJ1-2 large TRBV12-3/TRBV12-4 NA CASSRGPEGYTF TGTGCCAGCAGCCGCGGTCCGGAGGGCTACACCTTC
TRBJ1-2 NA TRBV2 NA CASNMGGLVDYGYTF TGTGCCAGCAACATGGGGGGGTTGGTGGACTATGGCTACACCTTC
TRBJ2-7 NA TRBV5-6 TRBD2 CASSFRQGGGAREQYF TGTGCCAGCAGCTTCCGGCAGGGCGGGGGGGCGAGGGAGCAGTACTTC
TRBJ1-1 few TRBV19 NA CASSGGMNTEAFF TGTGCCAGTAGCGGGGGCATGAACACTGAAGCTTTCTTT
TRBJ1-6 NA TRBV2 NA CASGANPANSPLHF TGTGCCAGCGGGGCGAATCCGGCTAATTCACCCCTCCACTTT
TRBJ2-4 NA TRBV20-1 NA CSASRGYKNIQYF TGCAGTGCTAGTCGGGGGTACAAAAACATTCAGTACTTC